The clone carrying this TCR beta chain appeared a few times. Its cognate antigen is unknown. The data originate from a study of CD8 T cells in ankylosing spondylitis. Study results and caveats: Clones linked to disease, bearing a CD8+ phenotype, were relatively rare in peripheral blood. Blood of patients with ankylosing spondylitis appeared to be characterized by a TCR beta motif of eight highly homologous variants. Reportedly, matched ankylosing spondylitis synovial fluid was significantly enriched for disease-linked clones.

With molecular barcodes, quantitative 5'-RACE was used to make the TCR beta libraries. TCRdb analysed the 5' RACE reads with MiXCR anew, one entry per CDR3 protein. The sample yields 750,000 to 850,000 distinct CDR3 sequences, approximately 12% seen once. Germline V lookup: CDR1 SEHNR, CDR2 FQNEAQ (reference sequence). V dropped 5 bases and J dropped 5; count of bases not matched to a gene: 2. The CDR3 spans 12 residues. The clonotype was recovered from a male donor with ankylosing spondylitis. J is TRBJ1-1 and V is TRBV7-9; 7 positions match TRBD1. The sample consisted of blood, either unsorted or a sorted T cell fraction (not recorded which). This chain's CDR3 is CASSVQGTEAFF. The CDR3 DNA follows: TGTGCCAGCAGCGTACAGGGGACTGAAGCTTTCTTT.